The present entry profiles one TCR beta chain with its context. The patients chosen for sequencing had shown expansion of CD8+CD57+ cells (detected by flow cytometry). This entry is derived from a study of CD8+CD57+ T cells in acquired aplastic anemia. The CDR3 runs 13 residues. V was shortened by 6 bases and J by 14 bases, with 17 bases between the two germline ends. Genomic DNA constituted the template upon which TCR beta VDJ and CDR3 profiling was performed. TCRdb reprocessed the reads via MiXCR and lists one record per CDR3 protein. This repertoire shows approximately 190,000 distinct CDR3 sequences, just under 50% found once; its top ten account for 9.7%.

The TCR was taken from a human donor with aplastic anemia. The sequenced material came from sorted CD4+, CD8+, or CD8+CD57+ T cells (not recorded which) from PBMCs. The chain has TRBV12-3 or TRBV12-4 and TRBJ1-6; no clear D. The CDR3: CASSIERGRALHF. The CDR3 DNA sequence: TGTGCCAGCAGCATCGAGCGGGGTCGGGCCCTCCACTTT.